Ten or more counts support the clone carrying this T cell receptor beta chain. Its antigen remains unidentified. These data originate in a study of T cells in Graves' hyperthyroidism and ophthalmopathy. Study conclusions and caveats: Expanded thyroid clonotypes (above 0.001) were mostly also found in blood. Stable hyperthyroidism and ophthalmopathy were separated using 13 V-J signatures.

Graves' hyperthyroidism showing no ophthalmopathy progression within 18 months was considered stable. Not enrolled were patients with uncontrolled infection, other autoimmune disease, pregnancy or lactation. Amplification targeted TCR beta CDR3 regions from RNA transcripts. In the first-round RT-PCR of the TCR CDR3, the HTBI primer set was used. MiXCR, run by TCRdb on the multiplex PCR reads, gives a single entry per CDR3 protein. This table holds about 400,000 distinct CDR3 sequences, more than 20% found once. Germline trimming cut 0 bases from V and 0 bases from J; bases unmatched to any gene: 2. The CDR3 has 17 amino acids. Germline V gene sequence: CDR1 SNHLY, CDR2 FYNNEI.

The chain uses TRBV2 and TRBJ2-3, with TRBD2 matching 11 bases. This receptor was taken from a man between 45 and 60 years old with Graves' hyperthyroidism. Sequenced material: blood. CDR3 amino acids: CASSEAGLAASTDTQYF. CDR3 coding DNA: TGTGCCAGCAGTGAAGCGGGACTAGCGGCTAGCACAGATACGCAGTATTTT.